These 25 T cell receptor beta chains were sequenced from one sample in a study of identical twins. MiXCR was run by TCRdb on the 5' RACE reads, yielding one entry per CDR3 protein. The table lists some 560,000 distinct CDR3 sequences, more than 9% of them singletons. The same data also went into a second study, on yellow fever vaccine responses in identical twins.

The specimen sequenced was PBMCs. The source of these receptors is a young woman in good health.

The sample holds many counts of this clonotype. The V call is TRBV6-5, the J call TRBJ2-7, with a weak D call TRBD1 (5 bases). The germline V gene encodes CDR1 MNHEY and CDR2 SVGAGI. CDR3 length equals 13 residues. The V end lost 0 bases, the J end lost 5 bases, and 8 bases lay between the germline ends. In DNA form, the CDR3 reads TGTGCCAGCAGTTACTCAGCAGGGAACGAGCAGTACTTC. It codes for CASSYSAGNEQYF.

This clonotype was counted at least ten times. This chain links TRBV7-3 with TRBJ2-5; 10 nucleotides align to TRBD1. CDR1 and CDR2 from the germline V gene are SGHTA and FQGTGA. Trimming took 4 bases from V and 5 from J; bases not matched to a gene: 10. The CDR3 has 16 amino acids. The CDR3 protein is CASSSHAGQGGETQYF. In nucleotides, the CDR3 is TGTGCCAGCAGCTCCCACGCCGGACAGGGGGGGGAGACCCAGTACTTC. The full variable domain, completed using reference TRBV7-3 and TRBJ2-5, is GAGVSQTPSNKVTEKGKYVELRCDPISGHTALYWYRQSLGQGPEFLIYFQGTGAADDSGLPNDRFFAVRPEGSVSTLKIQRTERGDSAVYLCASSSHAGQGGETQYFGPGTRLLVL.

This sequence joins TRBV25-1 and TRBJ2-3; 10 bases match TRBD1. Germline values: CDR1 MGHDK, CDR2 SYGVNS. With 8 bases clipped from V and 8 bases from J, the junction kept 10 bases outside the gene matches. The CDR3 has 14 residues. CDR3 region: CASADRGVGGTQYF. The CDR3 coding sequence is TGTGCCAGCGCGGACAGGGGGGTTGGGGGTACGCAGTATTTT. The variable domain in full, with the rest retrieved from reference TRBV25-1 and TRBJ2-3, is EADIYQTPRYLVIGTGKKITLECSQTMGHDKMYWYQQDPGMELHLIHYSYGVNSTEKGDLSSESTVSRIRTEHFPLTLESARPSHTSQYLCASADRGVGGTQYFGPGTRLTVL.

This clonotype occurred a few times. This chain links TRBV29-1 with TRBJ2-7; 7 positions agree with TRBD1. Unmatched junction bases numbered 17, after V lost 7 bases and J lost 5 bases. Germline V CDR1 and CDR2: SQVTM, ANQGSEA. This CDR3 comprises 15 residues. The CDR3 loop reads CSAVPLTGPVDEQYF. For the CDR3, the DNA is TGCAGCGCCGTACCACTGACAGGGCCGGTCGACGAGCAGTACTTC.

The chain recombines TRBV20-1 with TRBJ2-1; 9 positions match TRBD2. Trimming took 3 bases from V and 6 from J; bases not matched to a gene: 6. The CDR3 runs to 14 residues. The V gene's germline CDR1 is DFQATT and CDR2 SNEGSKA (reference sequence). The CDR3 DNA is TGCAGTGCTAGTAGCGGGAGCTTGGTCAATGAGCAGTTCTTC. Residues: CSASSGSLVNEQFF.

This clonotype has at least ten counts. The CDR3 bases are TGTGCCACCAGTGATAAGGAGGGGCTAGCGGGAGCATCCTTCTTC. Protein sequence: CATSDKEGLAGASFF. This chain links TRBV24-1 with TRBJ2-1; 10 positions agree with TRBD2. The germline gives CDR1 KGHDR, CDR2 SFDVKD. The junction had 14 bases not matched to a gene; V was cut back by 3 bases and J by 16 bases. CDR3 length: 15 residues.

The J gene is TRBJ2-7, the V gene TRBV25-1; 9 bases match TRBD2. The ends lost 7 bases at V and 2 bases at J; junction bases unmatched: 6. This CDR3 contains 14 residues. Germline assignment: CDR1 MGHDK and CDR2 SYGVNS. The CDR3 region is CASKAGGVTYEQYF. CDR3 DNA: TGTGCCAGCAAAGCGGGAGGAGTCACCTACGAGCAGTACTTC.

This clonotype was detected a few times. The CDR3 here is CASSPGLAVSTDTQYF. CDR3 DNA sequence: TGCGCCAGCAGCCCCGGACTAGCGGTCAGCACAGATACGCAGTATTTT. This rearrangement joins TRBV5-1 to TRBJ2-3; 10 nucleotides line up with TRBD2. V trimming: 4 bases; J trimming: 0 bases; junction bases outside the gene matches: 5. This CDR3 has 16 amino acids. CDR1 SGHRS and CDR2 YFSETQ come from the germline V gene. Using reference TRBV5-1 and TRBJ2-3 for the parts outside the CDR3, the full variable domain is KAGVTQTPRYLIKTRGQQVTLSCSPISGHRSVSWYQQTPGQGLQFLFEYFSETQRNKGNFPGRFSGRQFSNSRSEMNVSTLELGDSALYLCASSPGLAVSTDTQYFGPGTRLTVL.

This chain uses TRBV12-3 or TRBV12-4 with TRBJ1-1; D ambiguous. This CDR3 comprises 12 residues. V was clipped by 7 bases and J by 7 bases, with 13 bases between them. CDR3: CASTLTNFEAFF. The DNA of the CDR3 is TGTGCCAGCACTCTGACGAATTTTGAAGCTTTCTTT.

In its sample, this clonotype was seen a few times. The chain uses TRBV20-1 and TRBJ2-1; TRBD2 agrees at 12 bases. V dropped 2 bases and J dropped 6; count of bases not matched to a gene: 5. Germline V CDR1 and CDR2: DFQATT, SNEGSKA (reference sequence). The CDR3 is 15 residues long. Written as DNA, the CDR3 is TGCAGTGCTAGACCTAGCGGGAGGGACCTCAATGAGCAGTTCTTC. Its translation is CSARPSGRDLNEQFF.

This clonotype was seen repeatedly, ten times or more. The chain is built from TRBV12-3 or TRBV12-4 and TRBJ2-2; 7 bases map to TRBD1. The length of the CDR3 is 16 residues. J was trimmed by 2 bases and V by 6 bases; bases with no gene match: 9. CDR3 coding DNA: TGTGCCAGCAGCCGCACCGGGACAGTAAACACCGGGGAGCTGTTTTTT. As protein: CASSRTGTVNTGELFF.

The V and J genes are TRBV12-3 or TRBV12-4 and TRBJ1-1; D might be TRBD1 (5 bases). The CDR3 is made up of 14 amino acids. V gave up 3 bases and J gave up 4 bases, with 12 bases separating them. CDR3 loop: CASSFGQGVTEAFF. DNA for the CDR3: TGTGCCAGCAGTTTTGGGCAGGGAGTCACTGAAGCTTTCTTT.

The rearrangement links TRBV11-3 to TRBJ2-7; D possibly corresponds to TRBD2 (6 bases). Between the trimmed V and J ends, which lost 4 bases and 3 bases, there was a span of 13 bases. CDR1 and CDR2 (germline): SGHNT, YENEEA. The CDR3 is 14 amino acids. The chain's CDR3 is CASSSPPGLYEQYF. The CDR3 nucleotides read TGTGCCAGCAGCTCACCACCGGGACTCTACGAGCAGTACTTC.

This clonotype has a count of ten or more. This sequence joins TRBV5-1 and TRBJ2-2, with 7 bases that match TRBD2. The CDR3 has 15 amino acids. CDR1 and CDR2 (germline): SGHRS, YFSETQ. Unmatched junction bases numbered 6, after V lost 3 bases and J lost 4 bases. CDR3 nucleotides: TGCGCCAGCAGCTCAACTAGCGCGGGCACCGGGGAGCTGTTTTTT. Protein product: CASSSTSAGTGELFF. Supplemented by reference TRBV5-1 and TRBJ2-2, the full variable domain reads KAGVTQTPRYLIKTRGQQVTLSCSPISGHRSVSWYQQTPGQGLQFLFEYFSETQRNKGNFPGRFSGRQFSNSRSEMNVSTLELGDSALYLCASSSTSAGTGELFFGEGSRLTVL.

This clonotype has ten or more counts. The chain is built from TRBV28 and TRBJ2-3; D is tentatively TRBD1 or TRBD2 (5 bases each). Trimming took off 7 bases at V and 2 bases at J, with 10 bases between the two ends. CDR3 length: 13 residues. CDR1 is MDHEN, CDR2 SYDVKM, per germline. The CDR3: CASNRDPTDTQYF. The CDR3 nucleotides read TGTGCCAGCAATAGGGACCCCACAGATACGCAGTATTTT. The variable domain in full, completed from reference TRBV28 and TRBJ2-3, reads DVKVTQSSRYLVKRTGEKVFLECVQDMDHENMFWYRQDPGLGLRLIYFSYDVKMKEKGDIPEGYSVSREKKERFSLILESASTNQTSMYLCASNRDPTDTQYFGPGTRLTVL.

At least ten counts were recorded for this clonotype. The chain recombines TRBV13 with TRBJ2-5; no reliable D call. This CDR3 region has 14 residues. The germline gives CDR1 PRHDT, CDR2 FYEKMQ (reference sequence). Trimming took off 5 bases at V and 3 bases at J, with 13 bases between the two ends. The CDR3 protein is CASSGQRAKETQYF. CDR3 coding DNA: TGTGCCAGCAGCGGCCAACGAGCCAAAGAGACCCAGTACTTC.

This clonotype showed up just a few times. The chain carries TRBV5-1 and TRBJ2-3; 8 nucleotides align to TRBD1. CDR1 and CDR2 from the germline V gene are SGHRS and YFSETQ. J gave up 2 bases and V 4 bases, and 9 bases lay outside the gene matches. The CDR3 sequence is 16 residues long. DNA of the CDR3: TGCGCCAGCAGCCTAGTCGGACAGGGTTTCACAGATACGCAGTATTTT. This gives the protein CASSLVGQGFTDTQYF.

The chain links TRBV2 to TRBJ2-3; 9 nucleotides line up with TRBD1. V was clipped by 6 bases and J by 5 bases; unmatched bases: 12. The CDR3 totals 16 residues. Germline-derived CDR1 and CDR2 are SNHLY and FYNNEI. This CDR3 reads CASSPQTGGLLDTQYF. The DNA for the CDR3 is TGTGCCAGCAGCCCGCAGACAGGGGGACTACTAGATACGCAGTATTTT.

This clonotype showed up just a few times. This sequence joins TRBV9 and TRBJ2-2; D gene uncertain. Per germline, CDR1 SGDLS and CDR2 YYNGEE. V was pared by 0 bases and J by 6 bases, with 9 bases between. The length of the CDR3 is 14 residues. The CDR3 region has the DNA TGTGCCAGCAGCGTAGGGGTAGTGTCCGGGGAGCTGTTTTTT. As protein: CASSVGVVSGELFF.

This clonotype was found many times. V is TRBV28 and J is TRBJ2-7, with TRBD2 matching over 7 bases. This CDR3 spans 13 amino acids. Germline-derived CDR1 and CDR2 are MDHEN and SYDVKM. With V trimmed by 2 bases and J by 7 bases, 5 bases remained unmatched. In nucleotides, the CDR3 is TGTGCCAGCAGTTTACTAGCGGAGAAAGAGCAGTACTTC. Residues: CASSLLAEKEQYF. The variable domain in full, with the rest retrieved from reference TRBV28 and TRBJ2-7, is DVKVTQSSRYLVKRTGEKVFLECVQDMDHENMFWYRQDPGLGLRLIYFSYDVKMKEKGDIPEGYSVSREKKERFSLILESASTNQTSMYLCASSLLAEKEQYFGPGTRLTVT.

This clonotype was detected ten times or more. The chain links TRBV27 to TRBJ2-7, with TRBD1 identical over 7 bases. The germline CDR1 and CDR2 sequences are MNHEY and SMNVEV (reference sequence). V lost 1 base to trimming and J lost 1 base; unmatched junction nucleotides: 1. This CDR3 has 14 amino acids. CDR3 DNA sequence: TGTGCCAGCAGTTTATGGGACAGTTCCTACGAGCAGTACTTC. Its translation: CASSLWDSSYEQYF.

The DNA for the CDR3 is TGCAGCGTTGTTAAGGGGCATAGCATTCAGTACTTC. Translated: CSVVKGHSIQYF. V and J are TRBV29-1 and TRBJ2-4; D is perhaps TRBD1 (5 bases). This CDR3 has 12 residues. Trimming cost V 4 bases and J 9 bases, with 13 bases left between them. Germline V gene sequence: CDR1 SQVTM, CDR2 ANQGSEA.

In its sample, this clonotype was seen a few times. The chain links TRBV7-2 to TRBJ2-2; TRBD2 might be the D (5 bases). Germline CDR1 and CDR2: SGHTA and FQGNSA. The length of the CDR3 is 15 residues. The ends were cut back, 3 bases at V and 5 bases at J, with 13 bases in the middle. The CDR3 loop is CASSFTQGRTGELFF. DNA of the CDR3: TGTGCCAGCAGCTTCACCCAAGGGAGAACCGGGGAGCTGTTTTTT.

V gene TRBV20-1 combines with J gene TRBJ1-1; weak D call: TRBD1 (6 bases). Trimming pared 3 bases from V and 4 bases from J, leaving 15 bases between. Germline V gives CDR1 DFQATT, CDR2 SNEGSKA (reference sequence). The CDR3 extends over 14 amino acids. CDR3 nucleotide sequence: TGCAGTGCTAGGGTACAGGGTTTTGCCACTGAAGCTTTCTTT. Residues: CSARVQGFATEAFF.

This clonotype was counted at least ten times. This chain uses TRBV15 with TRBJ2-7; 10 bases map to TRBD2. CDR1 LNHNV and CDR2 YYDKDF come from the germline V gene (reference sequence). V lost 5 bases to trimming and J lost 1 base; unmatched junction nucleotides: 8. The CDR3 has 16 amino acids. CDR3 coding DNA: TGTGCCACCAGCGGGGGGATTAGCGGGAGGTCCTACGAGCAGTACTTC. Encoded protein: CATSGGISGRSYEQYF. Looking up the rest from reference TRBV15 and TRBJ2-7 gives the full variable domain: DAMVIQNPRYQVTQFGKPVTLSCSQTLNHNVMYWYQQKSSQAPKLLFHYYDKDFNNEADTPDNFQSRRPNTSFCFLDIRSPGLGDTAMYLCATSGGISGRSYEQYFGPGTRLTVT.